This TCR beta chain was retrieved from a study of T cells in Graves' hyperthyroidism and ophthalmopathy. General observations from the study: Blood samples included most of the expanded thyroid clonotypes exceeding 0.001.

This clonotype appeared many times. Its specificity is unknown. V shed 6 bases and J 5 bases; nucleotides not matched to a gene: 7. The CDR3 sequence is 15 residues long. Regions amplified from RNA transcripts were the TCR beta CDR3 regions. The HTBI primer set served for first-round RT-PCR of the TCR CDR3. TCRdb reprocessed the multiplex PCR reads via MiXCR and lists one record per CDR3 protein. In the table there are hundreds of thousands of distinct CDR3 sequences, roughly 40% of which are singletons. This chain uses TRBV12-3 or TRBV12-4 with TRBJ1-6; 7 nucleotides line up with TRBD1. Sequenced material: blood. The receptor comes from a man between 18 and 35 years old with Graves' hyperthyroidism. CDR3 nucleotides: TGTGCCAGCAGAGCCCTCACAGGGGATAATTCACCCCTCCACTTT. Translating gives CASRALTGDNSPLHF.